What follows are 27 T cell receptor beta chains derived from one specimen sequenced in a study of blood T cell repertoires in COVID-19. Repertoires were generated with immunoSEQ multiplex PCR, while TCRdb's copy carries only in-frame clones and drops some. The table has more than 300,000 clones, roughly four fifths seen once. The sequencing input was PBMCs or T cells enriched from blood (not recorded which). The origin of the receptors is a woman aged 50 to 60 who had recovered from COVID-19.

DNA for the CDR3: TGTGCCACCAGTGGCCCTACGCGGGATACGCAGTATTTT. This gives the protein CATSGPTRDTQYF. V and J are TRBV24-1 and TRBJ2-3; no reliable D call. The CDR3 sequence is 13 residues long. Between the trimmed V and J ends, which lost 5 bases and 6 bases, there was a span of 11 bases. CDR1 is KGHDR, CDR2 SFDVKD, per germline.

This sequence joins TRBV6-1 and TRBJ1-5, with D maybe TRBD1 (5 bases). Trimming pared 1 base from V and 7 bases from J, leaving 14 bases between. The germline V gene has CDR1 MNHNS and CDR2 SASEGT. The CDR3 runs to 15 residues. The CDR3 sequence is CASSEGDSLGQPQHF. The CDR3 DNA reads as TGTGCCAGCAGTGAAGGGGACTCCTTGGGACAGCCCCAGCATTTT.

In nucleotides, the CDR3 is TGTGCCAGCAGCAGGGACAGACTCACAGATACGCAGTATTTT. It is translated as CASSRDRLTDTQYF. This rearrangement joins TRBV7-6 to TRBJ2-3, with 7 bases fitting TRBD1. Germline lookup yields CDR1 SGHVS and CDR2 FNYEAQ. This CDR3 comprises 14 residues. Trimming at V came to 5 bases and at J to 2 bases, leaving 4 bases not matched to a gene.

The chain has TRBV28 and TRBJ1-2; TRBD1 might be the D (5 bases). Trimming cost V 9 bases and J 5 bases, with 13 bases left between them. Germline V gives CDR1 MDHEN, CDR2 SYDVKM. The CDR3 is 12 residues long. The CDR3 nucleotides are TGTGCCAGTGGCAGGGTGGGTTATGGCTACACCTTC. Translated, it gives CASGRVGYGYTF.

J is TRBJ1-6 and V is TRBV12-3 or TRBV12-4; D uncertain. The CDR3 is made up of 13 amino acids. V was shortened by 6 bases and J by 13 bases, with 16 bases between the two germline ends. The chain's CDR3 is CASSLEAGVPLHF. The CDR3 nucleotides are TGTGCCAGCAGCCTCGAAGCCGGGGTGCCCCTCCACTTT.

The V and J genes are TRBV18 and TRBJ2-7; TRBD1 matches 7 bases. Per germline, CDR1 KGHSH and CDR2 LQKENI. The junction had 9 bases not matched to a gene; V was cut back by 4 bases and J by 6 bases. This CDR3 contains 14 residues. Written as DNA, the CDR3 is TGTGCCAGCTCACAATCCCAGGGGGTATCCGAGCAGTACTTC. Its protein product is CASSQSQGVSEQYF.

The V gene is TRBV7-2, the J gene TRBJ1-2, with TRBD1 matching over 9 bases. The length of the CDR3 is 14 residues. The trim removed 5 bases at V and 8 bases at J, leaving 9 bases unmatched. Germline lookup yields CDR1 SGHTA and CDR2 FQGNSA. The CDR3 DNA is TGTGCCAGCAGCGAACACACAGGGGGCCGAGGCTACACCTTC. Residues: CASSEHTGGRGYTF.

The chain recombines TRBV21-1 with TRBJ1-5. TRBV21-1 is an annotated pseudogene. The CDR3 covers 13 residues. The CDR3 DNA reads TGTGCCAGCAAAAGTTGTGCGAGGGAGCCCCAGCATTTT. Translated: CASKSCAREPQHF.

The V and J genes are TRBV5-4 and TRBJ2-5; unclear D gene. V lost 3 bases and J 5 bases, leaving 14 bases between the germline ends. Germline values: CDR1 SGHNT, CDR2 YYREEE (reference sequence). This CDR3 is built from 14 residues. CDR3 sequence: CASSSSPSGETQYF. The CDR3 coding sequence is TGTGCCAGCAGCTCGTCACCCTCCGGGGAGACCCAGTACTTC.

The chain has TRBV7-9 and TRBJ1-2; 10 nucleotides match TRBD1. The CDR3 length is 18 residues. With 3 bases clipped from V and 5 bases from J, the junction kept 15 bases outside the gene matches. Germline lookup yields CDR1 SEHNR and CDR2 FQNEAQ (reference sequence). The CDR3: CASSLVLQRQGAQYGYTF. The CDR3 nucleotides are TGTGCCAGCAGCTTGGTCCTACAGAGACAGGGGGCGCAGTATGGCTACACCTTC.

The chain employs TRBV7-9 and TRBJ1-1; 9 bases are a match to TRBD1. From germline, CDR1 is SEHNR and CDR2 FQNEAQ (reference sequence). Losses at the gene ends were 5 bases for V and 1 base for J; bases not matched to a gene: 2. The CDR3 extends over 14 amino acids. The CDR3 sequence is CASSPTGGNTEAFF. In nucleotides, the CDR3 is TGTGCCAGCAGCCCGACAGGGGGGAACACTGAAGCTTTCTTT.

For the CDR3, the DNA is TGTGCCAGCAGTGTCGAGTGGAGCAATCAGCCCCAGCATTTT. Translated, it gives CASSVEWSNQPQHF. The chain employs TRBV25-1 and TRBJ1-5; unclear D gene. The CDR3 spans 14 residues. V dropped 4 bases and J dropped 1 base, with 8 bases sitting between them. CDR1 and CDR2 from the germline V gene are MGHDK and SYGVNS.

The rearrangement links TRBV3-1 (or the pseudogene TRBV3-2) to TRBJ2-5, with TRBD2 matching over 12 bases. CDR3 length: 16 residues. With V trimmed by 2 bases and J by 4 bases, 5 bases remained unmatched. Germline CDR1 reads LGHDT; CDR2 reads YNNKEL (reference sequence). The CDR3 region is CASSQRLAGELETQYF. CDR3 nucleotide sequence: TGTGCCAGCAGCCAAAGACTAGCGGGAGAACTAGAGACCCAGTACTTC.

This chain uses TRBV19 with TRBJ1-3; D is unclear. Germline V gene sequence: CDR1 LNHDA, CDR2 SQIVND (reference sequence). CDR3 length: 14 residues. The germline V and J ends were trimmed by 8 bases and 2 bases, with 13 bases remaining between them. The CDR3 reads CASGGSVPGNTIYF. CDR3 sequence (DNA): TGTGCCAGTGGAGGGAGTGTACCTGGAAACACCATATATTTT.

V usage is TRBV5-1 and J usage is TRBJ2-2, with D possibly matching TRBD1 (5 bases). The CDR3 length is 16 residues. The V end was cut by 5 bases, the J end by 7 bases, with 21 bases between. Germline CDR1 and CDR2: SGHRS and YFSETQ. CDR3 DNA: TGCGCCAGCAGGCCCCACCCGAATGGGGCCGTCGGGGAGCTGTTTTTT. Protein sequence: CASRPHPNGAVGELFF.

The chain joins TRBV7-2 to TRBJ2-3; TRBD2 matches at 9 bases. Germline values: CDR1 SGHTA, CDR2 FQGNSA. V dropped 3 bases and J dropped 7; count of bases not matched to a gene: 11. The CDR3 totals 16 residues. The CDR3: CASSFLPSGVPNTQYF. The DNA of the CDR3 is TGTGCCAGCAGCTTCTTGCCTAGCGGGGTGCCCAATACGCAGTATTTT.

This CDR3 is CASSLGTGPSYEQYF. The CDR3 DNA reads TGTGCCAGCAGCTTAGGGACAGGGCCCTCCTACGAGCAGTACTTC. The V call is TRBV11-3, the J call TRBJ2-7; TRBD1 agrees at 8 bases. With 1 base clipped from V and 0 bases from J, the junction kept 2 bases outside the gene matches. Germline CDR1 is SGHNT and CDR2 is YENEEA. The CDR3 totals 15 residues.

The table lists this clone with a few counts. The gene calls are TRBV6-2 or TRBV6-3 and TRBJ1-5, with 9 positions matching TRBD1. The CDR3 contains 14 residues. Germline trimming cut 6 bases from V and 3 bases from J; bases unmatched to any gene: 3. The germline V gene has CDR1 MNHEY and CDR2 SVGEGT. The DNA of the CDR3 is TGTGCCAGCAGCGACAGGGGGACCAATCAGCCCCAGCATTTT. Amino acid sequence: CASSDRGTNQPQHF.

V and J are TRBV9 and TRBJ2-1, with D possibly TRBD1 on 5 matching bases. The germline V gene encodes CDR1 SGDLS and CDR2 YYNGEE. V lost 0 bases and J 8 bases, leaving 21 bases between the germline ends. This CDR3 has 17 amino acids. The CDR3 sequence is CASSVGTQWGEFYEQFF. In DNA form, the CDR3 reads TGTGCCAGCAGCGTAGGAACACAGTGGGGCGAATTCTATGAGCAGTTCTTC.

V is TRBV20-1 and J is TRBJ1-2, with TRBD1 matching over 7 bases. V gave up 3 bases and J gave up 3 bases; unmatched junction bases: 7. Looked up from germline, CDR1 is DFQATT and CDR2 is SNEGSKA (reference sequence). The CDR3 spans 14 residues. CDR3 sequence: CSASLSGGYYGYTF. The CDR3 region has the DNA TGCAGTGCTAGTCTCTCAGGGGGATACTATGGCTACACCTTC.

The chain is built from TRBV9 and TRBJ1-2, with D possibly being TRBD1 (6 bases). V was clipped by 0 bases and J by 3 bases, with 9 bases between them. Germline V gives CDR1 SGDLS, CDR2 YYNGEE. This CDR3 region has 14 residues. CDR3 coding DNA: TGTGCCAGCAGCGTAGGCGGGGGGCACTATGGCTACACCTTC. It is translated as CASSVGGGHYGYTF.

The gene calls are TRBV11-3 and TRBJ1-1; D gene unclear. V was pared by 1 base and J by 5 bases, with 11 bases between. The CDR3 is 14 amino acids. Germline CDR1 reads SGHNT; CDR2 reads YENEEA. This chain's CDR3 is CASSLGFRRTEAFF. The CDR3 DNA sequence: TGTGCCAGCAGCTTAGGGTTTCGTAGAACTGAAGCTTTCTTT.

The CDR3 here is CASTLNRAATNEKLFF. The CDR3 nucleotides are TGTGCCAGCACCCTAAACAGGGCCGCAACTAATGAAAAACTGTTTTTT. This chain joins TRBV6-6 and TRBJ1-4; tentative D call: TRBD1 (6 bases). CDR3 length equals 16 residues. The germline V gene encodes CDR1 MNHNY and CDR2 SVGAGI (reference sequence). The V and J ends lost 7 bases and 0 bases respectively, with 15 bases between them.

This clone was observed a handful of times. The chain combines TRBV30 with TRBJ1-2, with 8 positions matching TRBD1. The CDR3 runs 14 residues. The germline V gene encodes CDR1 GTSNPN and CDR2 SVGIG (reference sequence). V was pared by 8 bases and J by 4 bases, with 12 bases of the junction left unmatched. This CDR3 reads CALQHRGFLYGYTF. CDR3 DNA: TGTGCCCTCCAGCACAGGGGGTTTCTCTATGGCTACACCTTC. Full variable domain (rest looked up from reference TRBV30 and TRBJ1-2): SQTIHQWPATLVQPVGSPLSLECTVEGTSNPNLYWYRQAAGRGLQLLFYSVGIGQISSEVPQNLSASRPQDRQFILSSKKLLLSDSGFYLCALQHRGFLYGYTFGSGTRLTVV.

The genes are TRBV6-2 or TRBV6-3 and TRBJ2-4; tentatively, D is TRBD1 (7 bases). The germline V gene encodes CDR1 MNHEY and CDR2 SVGEGT. CDR3 length: 16 amino acids. V was clipped by 4 bases and J by 3 bases, with 16 bases between them. The CDR3 loop reads CASSLVEGAIKNIQYF. CDR3 bases: TGTGCCAGCAGTTTAGTGGAGGGGGCGATCAAAAACATTCAGTACTTC.

The rearrangement uses TRBV11-3 and TRBJ2-5; 9 bases agree with TRBD2. The germline CDR1 and CDR2 sequences are SGHNT and YENEEA. The CDR3 is 15 residues long. The V segment lost 1 base and the J segment 2 bases; nucleotides outside the gene matches: 2. The CDR3 bases are TGTGCCAGCAGCTTAGGACTAGCGGAACAAGAGACCCAGTACTTC. Protein: CASSLGLAEQETQYF.

The chain links TRBV9 to TRBJ1-1; D may be TRBD1 (6 bases). From germline, CDR1 is SGDLS and CDR2 YYNGEE. V shed 7 bases and J shed 1 base, with 17 bases lying between them. This CDR3 comprises 15 residues. The CDR3 is CASEPQGHPNTEAFF. DNA of the CDR3: TGTGCCAGCGAACCCCAGGGACACCCGAACACTGAAGCTTTCTTT.